Listed below are T cell receptor beta chains from one sample, sequenced in a study of tumor-infiltrating lymphocytes in primary liver carcinoma. TCRdb recomputed calls from the multiplex PCR reads with MiXCR, one row per CDR3 protein. This table holds tens of thousands of distinct CDR3 sequences, about 65% found once. Sequencing used liver tumor tissue from sampling region 1. All receptors come from a man aged 40-55 years with primary liver carcinoma and hepatitis B virus infection. Both conserved end residues are part of each CDR3. The D gene is left open where the match is weak. Size is omitted from some rows. Given values are once, few, many or a class for expanded clones.

abundance,d_gene,v_gene,j_gene,CDR3nt,CDR3aa
-,TRBD2,TRBV11-3,TRBJ2-1,TGTGCCAGCAGCTTACACCCTCCCGGGACTAGCGGGTTCATTGGGCAGTTCTTC,CASSLHPPGTSGFIGQFF
medium-sized,TRBD1,TRBV6-5,TRBJ1-4,TGTGCCAGCAGCCGTACTACAGGGGTTAATGAAAAACTGTTTTTT,CASSRTTGVNEKLFF
-,-,TRBV11-2,TRBJ2-3,TGTGCCAGCAGCTTAGGGGGGGTCACGGGTACAGATGCGCAGTATTTT,CASSLGGVTGTDAQYF
-,-,TRBV7-9,TRBJ2-5,TGTGGCAGCAGTCGAACAGGGACCCAAGAGATCCAGTACTTC,CGSSRTGTQEIQYF
few,-,TRBV7-6,TRBJ2-7,TGTGCCAGCAGCGGGACGGGACACGGTTACGAGCAGTACTTC,CASSGTGHGYEQYF
-,TRBD1,TRBV4-1,TRBJ2-1,TGCGCCGGCAGCCCGGGACAGTGGTATAAGCAGTTCTTC,CAGSPGQWYKQFF
-,-,TRBV6-5,TRBJ1-2,TGTGTCAGCTTGGGTTCAGAGGGCTACACCTTC,CVSLGSEGYTF
many,TRBD1,TRBV11-2,TRBJ1-4,TGTGCCAGCAGCTTTGACAGGGGAAAGGAAAAACTGTTTTTT,CASSFDRGKEKLFF
-,-,TRBV24-1,TRBJ1-3,TGTGCCACTAGTGATCCAGAAACTGGATACACCATATATTTT,CATSDPETGYTIYF
-,-,TRBV10-3,TRBJ2-1,TGTGCCATCACTAACATGGGGCTAAATGAGCAGTTCTTC,CAITNMGLNEQFF
-,-,TRBV11-1,TRBJ2-7,TGTGCCAGCAGCCTTTGGGGGACCTCCTACGAGCAGTACTTC,CASSLWGTSYEQYF